This TCR beta chain originates from a study of blood T cell repertoires in COVID-19. Overall study: The analysed material was cDNA or gDNA that came from T cells, B-cell-depleted T cells, or PBMCs.

Trimming stripped 3 bases from V and 10 bases from J, with 21 bases between. Germline CDR1 and CDR2: MNHEY and SVGAGI. The CDR3 is 15 residues long. Methods used by the authors: Reference gene primer amplification gave nucleated cell count estimates. Data came from immunoSEQ multiplex PCR; TCRdb stores just in-frame clones and leaves some out. That table is the source of V, J and clone size, and D and trimming were worked out from the DNA. The sample holds some 400,000 clones, approximately 77% seen once. The chain recombines TRBV6-5 with TRBJ1-1; D gene ambiguous. The sample taken for sequencing was peripheral blood. The TCR was taken from a human donor with acute or convalescent COVID-19. The donor label of this sample is uncertain. CDR3 DNA: TGTGCCAGCAGTTATAAGAAAAGACATCGACGGGGAGCTTTCTTT. Amino acids: CASSYKKRHRRGAFF.